The sequence of this TCR beta chain was determined in a study of sequential checkpoint blockade in melanoma. Study overall: Both treatment sequences were followed by maintenance nivolumab.

The CDR3 runs to 12 residues. Trimming took 6 bases from V and 8 from J, leaving 13 bases between them. Germline V gene data show CDR1 as MNHNS and CDR2 as SASEGT. The repertoire was sequenced with immunoSEQ multiplex PCR; TCRdb's copy has only in-frame clones and lacks some. The sample yields about 17,000 clones, more than 60% seen once. Regarding treatment: randomized to nivolumab then ipilimumab (arm A) or the reverse (arm B). Sorted cells were live CD3+CD8+, lacking CD19 and CD56, from PBMCs. This specimen was CD8+ T cells sorted from blood (inferred from file names), taken from a patient given nivolumab and ipilimumab in sequence. This chain uses TRBV6-1 with TRBJ1-1, with a possible D match to TRBD1 (6 bases). The origin of this receptor is a human donor with melanoma. The DNA of the CDR3 is TGTGCCAGCAGATTCGGGGGGGCCGAAGCTTTCTTT. Encoded protein: CASRFGGAEAFF.